This T cell receptor beta chain was obtained from a study of T cell responses to AZD1222 COVID-19 vaccine (dated by TCRdb to the early 2020s). Broadly, across the study: A total of 233 trial participants underwent TCR sequencing, of whom more than 200 had received two doses of AZD1222 and 26 had received two doses of the MenACWY control vaccine. Trial participants were enrolled by age into 18-55, 56-69 and 70-plus year subgroups, with roughly 160, 29 and 62 TCR-sequenced participants respectively. Findings and caveats that apply to the study as a whole: Conclusions about previously exposed vaccinees are limited because only six or seven AZD1222 recipients were SARS-CoV-2 seropositive at baseline. After two AZD1222 doses, spike-specific TCR breadth and depth were significantly higher than at day 0 and than in MenACWY recipients. Reportedly, almost half of the unique spike-specific TCRs recognized epitopes lying outside the regions that are mutated in the B.1.351 and B.1.1.7 variants. Because no samples from the day 14 peak response were available, repertoires could be characterized only after the peak T cell response. Most participants were white British and females outnumbered males, and the authors suggested that clonal diversity may have been underestimated. The 56-69-year group was small, and its depth increase did not reach significance, likely because of low power. The vaccine-associated CD4 TCRs covered the entire spike protein, and the dominant responses fell in regions 160-218 and 743-854.

V sheds 4 bases and J sheds 7 bases, leaving 14 bases between their ends. For CDR1 and CDR2, the germline V gene lists SGHDT and YYEEEE. Spanning cysteine to phenylalanine, the CDR3 consists of 14 amino acids. Of all the DNA, just the CDR3 is kept, 42 bases in frame from base 1. Of note for this clone: The target of this receptor is not known. Base qualities are not recorded, but no much larger clone differs from it by a single base.

The time point label for this specimen denotes: about 28 days (+/-7) after the second vaccine dose. Because spike-specific TCR depth and breadth did not differ between the two schedules, AZD1222 recipients who got a second dose at roughly 4 weeks were pooled with those who got a second dose at roughly 12 weeks. Samples from vaccinated people were obtained from the UK trials COV001 and COV002, which included a single-blind randomized controlled phase 2/3 trial of AZD1222 (ChAdOx1 nCoV-19) in healthy adults. Trial participant PBMC samples were collected at day 0 and day 28 after the second dose for TCRbeta chain sequencing. The CDR3 regions of human TCRbeta chains were subjected to immunosequencing. In the original analysis: Repertoire TCRs were matched against a reference library of SARS-CoV-2-specific TCRs generated with the MIRA antigen-specificity platform. Breadth was defined as the fraction of unique TCRs that were SARS-CoV-2-associated, and depth was defined as the fraction of total T cells that were SARS-CoV-2-associated. Each spike-specific TCR was assigned to its reactive spike region and to a CD4 or CD8 class using the MIRA data. Log10-transformed breadth and depth values were compared by one-way ANOVA with Sidak's multiple comparisons tests. TCRdb limited this immuneACCESS table to in-frame rearrangements with V and J called. A share of clones is missing; checked studies link under half to unresolved V genes, and the rest is unexplained. That table gives V, J and clone size, and the DNA gave D and trimming. This sample gives some 160,000 clones in total; about 83% of them show up just once. In total, the top ten clones hold around 1.1% of the sample.

The rearrangement joined TRBV5-6 to TRBJ1-4; there is no confident call for the D gene. Specimen: peripheral blood, collected 28 days after the second AZD1222 dose. This receptor was taken from an adult who received the AZD1222 COVID-19 vaccine. The CDR3 amino acid sequence is: CASSPRLLAEKLFF. At the DNA level, the sequence is TGTGCCAGCAGCCCACGTCTGCTGGCTGAAAAACTGTTTTTT.